Sequencing of this T cell receptor (beta chain) was carried out in a study of T-cell memory formation after mild COVID-19. Study summary: Clusters of TCRs were largely donor specific. General study results and limits: Contracting clones localized mainly to CM and EM when CD4+ and mainly to EMRA when CD8+. Pre-infection memory contained some responding clones, which suggested that cross-reactive memory had joined.

From the 5' RACE reads, TCRdb called clonotypes with MiXCR, one entry per CDR3 protein. The sample lists a few hundred thousand distinct CDR3 sequences, roughly a fifth seen once, with roughly 8.1% in the top ten. With respect to this clonotype: Its antigen is as yet unknown.

The sequenced material came from PBMCs or a T cell subset sorted from them (not recorded which). The TCR sequence derives from an adult woman who had mild COVID-19 (a few samples of this study predate the infection). Cell type and time point are not known.

For the CDR3, the DNA is TGTGCCAGCAGTAACAGGGGTGACGAGCAGTACTTC. Protein sequence: CASSNRGDEQYF. This rearrangement joins TRBV27 to TRBJ2-7; 7 positions match TRBD1. There are 12 residues in the CDR3. From germline, CDR1 is MNHEY and CDR2 SMNVEV (reference sequence). V trimming: 5 bases; J trimming: 5 bases; junction bases outside the gene matches: 3.